These T cell receptor beta chains were read from a single sample in a study of blood T cell repertoires in COVID-19. Measured with immunoSEQ multiplex PCR; TCRdb has only the in-frame clones, and not every one. Of some 200,000 clones listed, 85% are singletons. Sequences were obtained from peripheral blood. The receptors originated from a woman aged 55-70 years with acute or convalescent COVID-19. The CDR3 runs from the conserved cysteine through the conserved F or W. Fields, in order: J gene, D gene, clone size, V gene, CDR3 DNA, CDR3 protein. The D gene is left open where the match is weak. Rows may omit the clone size; those that give it use once, few, many or a size class.

j_gene: TRBJ2-7; d_gene: TRBD1; abundance: .; v_gene: TRBV29-1; CDR3nt: TGCAGCGCCCCGGCCCACAGGGGAAGAACATACGAGCAGTACTTC; CDR3aa: CSAPAHRGRTYEQYF
j_gene: TRBJ2-1; d_gene: TRBD2; abundance: .; v_gene: TRBV27; CDR3nt: TGTGCCAGCCGAGGGAGACCGGGACTAGAACTCTACAATGAGCAGTTCTTC; CDR3aa: CASRGRPGLELYNEQFF
j_gene: TRBJ1-3; d_gene: TRBD1; abundance: .; v_gene: TRBV7-8; CDR3nt: TGTGCCAGCAGCTTACGGGCCCGGACAGGAATGGGTGGAAACACCATATATTTT; CDR3aa: CASSLRARTGMGGNTIYF
j_gene: TRBJ2-7; d_gene: .; abundance: .; v_gene: TRBV7-3; CDR3nt: TGTGCCAGCAGCTTAAACCCCCGGGAGGAGCAGTACTTC; CDR3aa: CASSLNPREEQYF
j_gene: TRBJ1-1; d_gene: TRBD1; abundance: once; v_gene: TRBV9; CDR3nt: TGTGCCAGCAGCGCCAGGGACAGCACTGAAGCTTTCTTT; CDR3aa: CASSARDSTEAFF
j_gene: TRBJ1-1; d_gene: .; abundance: .; v_gene: TRBV28; CDR3nt: TGTGCCAGCAGCCCTGACCCCGCGGGAGGCACTGAAGCTTTCTTT; CDR3aa: CASSPDPAGGTEAFF
j_gene: TRBJ1-5; d_gene: .; abundance: few; v_gene: TRBV28; CDR3nt: TGTGCCAGCAGTGCGGGCGGGGCCCCGAATCAGCCCCAGCATTTT; CDR3aa: CASSAGGAPNQPQHF
j_gene: TRBJ1-5; d_gene: .; abundance: .; v_gene: TRBV6-5; CDR3nt: TGTGCCAGCAGTTACCTCCGGGGGAGGTTGGATCAGCCCCAGCATTTT; CDR3aa: CASSYLRGRLDQPQHF
j_gene: TRBJ1-1; d_gene: .; abundance: .; v_gene: TRBV4-1; CDR3nt: TGCGCCAGCAGCAATGGAGGGTTGGGTGCTTTCTTT; CDR3aa: CASSNGGLGAFF
j_gene: TRBJ1-1; d_gene: TRBD1; abundance: .; v_gene: TRBV7-6; CDR3nt: TGTGCCAGCAGCTCGGGACAGGGAACGAACACTGAAGCTTTCTTT; CDR3aa: CASSSGQGTNTEAFF
j_gene: TRBJ1-2; d_gene: TRBD1; abundance: .; v_gene: TRBV3-1/TRBV3-2; CDR3nt: TGTGCCAGCAGCCCGGGACAGGGCGGGGGATACACCTTC; CDR3aa: CASSPGQGGGYTF
j_gene: TRBJ1-2; d_gene: TRBD1; abundance: .; v_gene: TRBV9; CDR3nt: TGTGCCAGCAGCGTATTAGACAGGGGGCGAGGCTACACCTTC; CDR3aa: CASSVLDRGRGYTF
j_gene: TRBJ2-3; d_gene: .; abundance: .; v_gene: TRBV19; CDR3nt: TGTGCCAGTAGTATAGGAACAGCCCAATACACAGATACGCAGTATTTT; CDR3aa: CASSIGTAQYTDTQYF
j_gene: TRBJ1-3; d_gene: .; abundance: once; v_gene: TRBV28; CDR3nt: TGTGCCAGCAGTTTAGGAGGGATTTGGGGCGGAAACACCATATATTTT; CDR3aa: CASSLGGIWGGNTIYF
j_gene: TRBJ2-2; d_gene: TRBD2; abundance: .; v_gene: TRBV5-1; CDR3nt: TGCGCCAGCGCCCCGGGAGGGGTCGGGGAGCTGTTTTTT; CDR3aa: CASAPGGVGELFF
j_gene: TRBJ1-4; d_gene: .; abundance: once; v_gene: TRBV2; CDR3nt: TGTGCCAGCTCCTGGCGGGGGCCTTCAACTAATGAAAAACTGTTTTTT; CDR3aa: CASSWRGPSTNEKLFF
j_gene: TRBJ2-2; d_gene: TRBD1; abundance: .; v_gene: TRBV9; CDR3nt: TGTGCCAGCAGCGGCGACAGGGAATCCGGGGAGCTGTTTTTT; CDR3aa: CASSGDRESGELFF
j_gene: TRBJ1-5; d_gene: TRBD1; abundance: .; v_gene: TRBV7-8; CDR3nt: TGTGCCAGCAGCTTAGACCGACAGGGCCAGCCCCAGCATTTT; CDR3aa: CASSLDRQGQPQHF
j_gene: TRBJ2-1; d_gene: .; abundance: once; v_gene: TRBV11-2; CDR3nt: TGTGCCAGCAGCCCGACCCTCAGGAATGAGCAGTTCTTC; CDR3aa: CASSPTLRNEQFF
j_gene: TRBJ1-3; d_gene: .; abundance: .; v_gene: TRBV6-5; CDR3nt: TGTGCCAGCAGCGCTACAGGGGGAAACACCATATATTTT; CDR3aa: CASSATGGNTIYF
j_gene: TRBJ1-1; d_gene: .; abundance: .; v_gene: TRBV5-6; CDR3nt: TGTGCCAGCAGCTTTGACAAGGCCCGCACTGAAGCTTTCTTT; CDR3aa: CASSFDKARTEAFF
j_gene: TRBJ2-2; d_gene: .; abundance: .; v_gene: TRBV11-2; CDR3nt: TGTGCCAGCAGCTTAGCGTTATCGGGGGCCGGGGAGCTGTTTTTT; CDR3aa: CASSLALSGAGELFF
j_gene: TRBJ2-5; d_gene: TRBD2; abundance: .; v_gene: TRBV2; CDR3nt: TGTGCCAGCAGTGCGGGACTAGCGGGAGGGTTGGGAGAGACCCAGTACTTC; CDR3aa: CASSAGLAGGLGETQYF
j_gene: TRBJ1-2; d_gene: .; abundance: .; v_gene: TRBV6-5; CDR3nt: TGTGCCAGCAGCCTAAGACAGGCGACCTATGGCTACACCTTC; CDR3aa: CASSLRQATYGYTF
j_gene: TRBJ2-1; d_gene: TRBD2; abundance: .; v_gene: TRBV6-6; CDR3nt: TGTGCCAGCAGTCGAGCCCGGGGACTAGCGACTGTCTCCTACAATGAGCAGTTCTTC; CDR3aa: CASSRARGLATVSYNEQFF
j_gene: TRBJ2-7; d_gene: TRBD2; abundance: .; v_gene: TRBV7-2; CDR3nt: TGTGCCAGCAGCGAGGGCGGAGCGGGAGTCGAGCAGTACTTC; CDR3aa: CASSEGGAGVEQYF
j_gene: TRBJ2-3; d_gene: TRBD2; abundance: .; v_gene: TRBV13; CDR3nt: TGTGCCAGCAGCTTACTGGGCGGGAGGGTAAAAGATACGCAGTATTTT; CDR3aa: CASSLLGGRVKDTQYF
j_gene: TRBJ2-1; d_gene: .; abundance: .; v_gene: TRBV29-1; CDR3nt: TGCAGCGCCGCCCGCGATGAGCAGTTCTTC; CDR3aa: CSAARDEQFF
j_gene: TRBJ1-2; d_gene: .; abundance: .; v_gene: TRBV27; CDR3nt: TGTGCCAGCAGTTTGCAAAGGGGTTATGGCTACACCTTC; CDR3aa: CASSLQRGYGYTF
j_gene: TRBJ2-3; d_gene: TRBD2; abundance: .; v_gene: TRBV5-1; CDR3nt: TGCGCCAGCAGCCCTATCCTAGCGGGAGGTGAGGATACGCAGTATTTT; CDR3aa: CASSPILAGGEDTQYF
j_gene: TRBJ1-1; d_gene: .; abundance: once; v_gene: TRBV19; CDR3nt: TGTGCCAGTAGCCGGGGCACTGAAGCTTTCTTT; CDR3aa: CASSRGTEAFF
j_gene: TRBJ1-1; d_gene: TRBD1; abundance: .; v_gene: TRBV5-5; CDR3nt: TGTGCCAGCAGCTGGATCCCAGGGGGAAAGAACACTGAAGCTTTCTTT; CDR3aa: CASSWIPGGKNTEAFF
j_gene: TRBJ1-5; d_gene: .; abundance: .; v_gene: TRBV5-6; CDR3nt: TGTGCCAGCAGCTTGGAAGGGGCAAGGTCCCCCAATCAGCCCCAGCATTTT; CDR3aa: CASSLEGARSPNQPQHF
j_gene: TRBJ1-2; d_gene: TRBD1; abundance: .; v_gene: TRBV6-5; CDR3nt: TGTGCCAGCAGTTATAATACAGGGGGTGACTATGGCTACACCTTC; CDR3aa: CASSYNTGGDYGYTF
j_gene: TRBJ2-7; d_gene: TRBD1; abundance: once; v_gene: TRBV6-5; CDR3nt: TGTGCCAGCAGAAGACAGGGAGTCGAGCAGTACTTC; CDR3aa: CASRRQGVEQYF
j_gene: TRBJ1-1; d_gene: .; abundance: .; v_gene: TRBV5-1; CDR3nt: TGCGCCAGCAGCTTGGTAGGGGGGGATGAAGCTTTCTTT; CDR3aa: CASSLVGGDEAFF
j_gene: TRBJ2-2; d_gene: TRBD2; abundance: .; v_gene: TRBV9; CDR3nt: TGTGCCAGCAGCATTACTAGCGGTGCGAACACCGGGGAGCTGTTTTTT; CDR3aa: CASSITSGANTGELFF
j_gene: TRBJ2-1; d_gene: TRBD2; abundance: .; v_gene: TRBV11-2; CDR3nt: TGTGCCAGCAGCTTAGGAGCGGGAGGGCTCAATGAGCAGTTCTTC; CDR3aa: CASSLGAGGLNEQFF
j_gene: TRBJ2-7; d_gene: .; abundance: .; v_gene: TRBV2; CDR3nt: TGTGCCAGCAGTGAAGACGGACAGCTCTACGAGCAGTACTTC; CDR3aa: CASSEDGQLYEQYF
j_gene: TRBJ2-5; d_gene: TRBD1; abundance: .; v_gene: TRBV19; CDR3nt: TGTGCCAGTAGAAACTCCGGGACAGGGGCCCAAGAGACCCAGTACTTC; CDR3aa: CASRNSGTGAQETQYF
j_gene: TRBJ2-1; d_gene: TRBD2; abundance: .; v_gene: TRBV10-3; CDR3nt: TGTGCCAGCGCCCCGGCTCTCGGCGGGAGGGTCAATGAGCAGTTCTTC; CDR3aa: CASAPALGGRVNEQFF
j_gene: TRBJ1-4; d_gene: .; abundance: .; v_gene: TRBV30; CDR3nt: TGTGCCTGGAGTGTACGGAGGGGTAATGAAAAACTGTTTTTT; CDR3aa: CAWSVRRGNEKLFF